These 32 T cell receptor beta chains share one sample of origin, sequenced in a study of T cells in women clearing cervical HPV infection. Assay used: immunoSEQ multiplex PCR; TCRdb lists only in-frame clones, some missing. In all, the sample yields 20,000 to 25,000 clones. The sequencing input was blood buffy coat. Receptors were obtained from a woman aged 18-69 years with a cervical HPV16 infection that either progressed to CIN3+ or cleared (not recorded which).

Points on this clone: The CDR3 is cut off 3 residues early in the read; its end comes from the germline J gene. The rearrangement joins TRBV20-1 to TRBJ2-1; the D gene is possibly TRBD2 (7 bases). The length of the CDR3 is 15 residues. Germline V gene sequence: CDR1 DFQATT, CDR2 SNEGSKA (reference sequence). V gave up 3 bases and J gave up 8 bases, with 20 bases separating them. CDR3 protein: CSARDAGAVLDEQFF. The CDR3 bases that were read are TGCAGTGCTAGGGATGCGGGGGCGGTCTTGGATGAG.

Concerning this clone: The observed sequence ends 3 residues before the CDR3 terminus, with the missing tail filled in from the germline J gene. The chain employs TRBV5-4 and TRBJ2-5; 7 bases agree with TRBD1. V lost 4 bases and J lost 5; bases outside the gene matches: 14. The CDR3 totals 16 residues. Per the germline V gene, CDR1 is SGHNT and CDR2 is YYREEE (reference sequence). This CDR3 is CASSVRDSRFLETQYF. The DNA read from the CDR3 is TGTGCCAGCAGCGTCCGGGACAGCCGATTTCTGGAGACC.

In regard to this clone: Sequencing ends 3 residues short of the CDR3 end; the germline J gene provides the rest. The chain couples TRBV6-4 to TRBJ2-1, with D perhaps matching TRBD1 (6 bases). The CDR3 consists of 13 residues. Trimming cost V 2 bases and J 7 bases, with 9 bases left between them. Germline V gene data show CDR1 as MRHNA and CDR2 as SNTAGT. The CDR3: CASSDGTGNEQFF. Partial CDR3 DNA: TGTGCCAGCAGTGACGGAACAGGGAATGAG.

About this clone itself: The CDR3 goes on 3 residues after the read ends, and that part is filled in from the germline J gene. The chain couples TRBV18 to TRBJ2-5; 13 bases fit TRBD2. With 6 bases clipped from V and 3 bases from J, the junction kept 1 base outside the gene matches. The length of the CDR3 is 14 residues. CDR1 and CDR2 (germline): KGHSH, LQKENI. The sequenced part of the CDR3 DNA is TGTGCCAGCTCCGGACTAGCGGGGGAAGAGACC. This codes for CASSGLAGEET. The whole CDR3 sequence reads CASSGLAGEETQYF.

As for this clone: Read coverage stops 3 residues before the CDR3 terminus; the germline J gene supplies the remainder. The J gene is TRBJ1-5, the V gene TRBV20-1; D is uncertain. Germline CDR1 is DFQATT and CDR2 is SNEGSKA (reference sequence). The CDR3 loop spans 15 amino acids. Trimming took 3 bases from V and 2 from J, leaving 14 bases between them. CDR3 sequence reads: CSASRQVNGNQPQHF. The sequenced CDR3 bases are TGCAGTGCTAGCCGCCAGGTTAACGGCAATCAGCCC.

Remarks on this clone: Read sequence stops 3 residues before the CDR3 end, and the germline J gene provides the missing end. The chain recombines TRBV28 with TRBJ2-7, with a weak D call TRBD1 (6 bases). The CDR3 contains 13 residues. From germline, CDR1 is MDHEN and CDR2 SYDVKM. V lost 1 base, J lost 6 bases, and 10 bases lay in between. This chain's CDR3 is CASSLYRGGEQYF. The part of the CDR3 DNA that was read is TGTGCCAGCAGTTTATATCGAGGGGGCGAG.

Comment on this clone: From the germline J gene comes the end of the CDR3, since the read stops 3 residues before it. This chain joins TRBV9 and TRBJ2-2; D possibly uses TRBD1 or TRBD2 (7 bases each). V shed 0 bases and J shed 4 bases, with 19 bases lying between them. The CDR3 is 18 residues long. Germline-derived CDR1 and CDR2 are SGDLS and YYNGEE. CDR3 sequence reads: CASSVATWGGGGTGELFF. The CDR3 DNA, read in part, is TGTGCCAGCAGCGTAGCGACGTGGGGAGGGGGCGGCACCGGGGAG.

Regarding this clone: The read ends 3 residues early relative to the CDR3; the germline J gene fills the gap. The J gene is TRBJ2-1, the V gene TRBV2; no clear D. The CDR3 consists of 17 residues. CDR1 is SNHLY, CDR2 FYNNEI, per germline. Trimming took off 4 bases at V and 1 base at J, with 17 bases between the two ends. The sequenced CDR3 bases are TGTGCCAGCAGTGCCCGGCGCGGCGCATCATCCTACAATGAG. Its protein product is CASSARRGASSYNE. The complete CDR3 protein is CASSARRGASSYNEQFF. The whole variable domain, remainder taken from reference TRBV2 and TRBJ2-1, is EPEVTQTPSHQVTQMGQEVILRCVPISNHLYFYWYRQILGQKVEFLVSFYNNEISEKSEIFDDQFSVERPDGSNFTLKIRSTKLEDSAMYFCASSARRGASSYNEQFFGPGTRLTVL.

A remark on this clone: The read ends 3 residues early relative to the CDR3; the germline J gene fills the gap. This chain links TRBV20-1 with TRBJ2-5, with TRBD1 matching 8 bases. J gave up 2 bases and V 2 bases, and 4 bases lay outside the gene matches. Germline CDR1 and CDR2: DFQATT and SNEGSKA (reference sequence). The CDR3 is made up of 14 amino acids. CDR3 bases read: TGCAGTGCTAGATTGGGGGACAGGCAAGAGACC. It specifies CSARLGDRQET. The CDR3 in full is CSARLGDRQETQYF.

The CDR3 DNA, read in part, is TGTGCCAGCCTGAATGGCCAGGGGGATTCCACTGAA. It specifies CASLNGQGDSTE. The whole CDR3 protein is CASLNGQGDSTEAFF. The chain uses TRBV5-5 and TRBJ1-1; 7 nucleotides agree with TRBD1. The read falls 3 residues short of the CDR3 end, and the missing part is taken from the germline J gene. Germline V gene sequence: CDR1 SGHKS, CDR2 YYEKEE (reference sequence). This CDR3 comprises 15 residues. V gave up 7 bases and J gave up 4 bases; unmatched junction bases: 13.

Note on this clone: The observed sequence ends 3 residues before the CDR3 terminus, with the missing tail filled in from the germline J gene. The chain carries TRBV12-5 and TRBJ2-5; 9 bases agree with TRBD2. The CDR3 has 17 residues. The junction had 11 bases not matched to a gene; V was cut back by 1 base and J by 5 bases. Per germline, CDR1 LGHNT and CDR2 FRNRAP. The CDR3 loop reads CASGLGSMRGGGETQYF. The DNA read from the CDR3 is TGTGCTAGTGGTTTGGGGTCCATGCGGGGGGGTGGCGAGACC.

Details on this clone: The read comes to an end 3 residues before the CDR3 does, leaving the germline J gene to fill in the end. J is TRBJ2-3 and V is TRBV5-1; tentative D call: TRBD1 (6 bases). V gave up 4 bases and J gave up 1 base, with 13 bases separating them. Germline V gene lookup returns CDR1 SGHRS and CDR2 YFSETQ. This CDR3 has 15 amino acids. The chain's CDR3 is CASSTPGQGTDTQYF. The covered CDR3 bases are TGCGCCAGCAGCACCCCGGGACAAGGCACAGATACG. Together with reference TRBV5-1 and TRBJ2-3, the CDR3 gives the full variable domain: KAGVTQTPRYLIKTRGQQVTLSCSPISGHRSVSWYQQTPGQGLQFLFEYFSETQRNKGNFPGRFSGRQFSNSRSEMNVSTLELGDSALYLCASSTPGQGTDTQYFGPGTRLTVL.

Of note for this clone: With the read ending 3 residues before the CDR3 end, the germline J gene is used to fill in that end. The V gene is TRBV5-5, the J gene TRBJ1-2, with D perhaps matching TRBD1 (6 bases). Germline CDR1 SGHKS, CDR2 YYEKEE (reference sequence). V was clipped by 2 bases and J by 1 base, with 12 bases between them. The CDR3 runs to 15 residues. The CDR3 loop is CASSFNRAFNYGYTF. Incomplete CDR3 DNA: TGTGCCAGCAGCTTTAACAGGGCATTTAACTATGGC.

Comment on this clone: Coverage ceases 3 residues before the CDR3 finishes, and the germline J gene fills in the end. J is TRBJ2-7 and V is TRBV6-1; 7 bases agree with TRBD1. CDR3 length: 14 amino acids. V lost 3 bases, J lost 5 bases, and 7 bases stayed unmatched. CDR1 and CDR2 (germline): MNHNS, SASEGT. The CDR3: CASSDRQGIDEQYF. The part of the CDR3 DNA that was read is TGTGCCAGCAGTGACAGACAGGGAATCGACGAG.

With regard to this clone: The CDR3 goes on 3 residues after the read ends, and that part is filled in from the germline J gene. This chain links TRBV4-1 with TRBJ1-3; 7 nucleotides line up with TRBD1. This CDR3 is built from 13 residues. V gave up 4 bases and J gave up 7 bases; unmatched junction bases: 4. Germline V gene lookup returns CDR1 MGHRA and CDR2 YSYEKL. CDR3 region: CASSLAGGNTIYF. CDR3 DNA, as far as it was read: TGCGCCAGCAGCCTCGCAGGGGGGAACACC.

About this clone itself: The read falls 3 residues short of the CDR3 end, and the missing part is taken from the germline J gene. The chain uses TRBV18 and TRBJ2-7; TRBD1 matches at 8 bases. The CDR3 covers 14 residues. From germline, CDR1 is KGHSH and CDR2 LQKENI. The V and J ends lost 3 bases and 5 bases, in that order; junction bases with no gene match: 6. The CDR3 region is CASSPETGADEQYF. The covered CDR3 bases are TGTGCCAGCTCACCGGAGACAGGGGCCGACGAG.

Details on this clone: Read coverage stops 3 residues before the CDR3 terminus; the germline J gene supplies the remainder. The chain has TRBV7-2 and TRBJ2-3, with D uncertain. From germline, CDR1 is SGHTA and CDR2 FQGNSA. The V end was cut by 4 bases, the J end by 2 bases, with 7 bases between. The CDR3 totals 13 residues. The part of the CDR3 DNA that was read is TGTGCCAGCAGCTCAGAACACACAGATACG. This translates into CASSSEHTDT. The whole CDR3 sequence is CASSSEHTDTQYF.

For this clone: With the read ending 3 residues before the CDR3 end, the germline J gene is used to fill in that end. The chain has TRBV11-2 and TRBJ2-7; maybe TRBD1 (5 bases). Germline CDR1 is SGHAT and CDR2 is FQNNGV. The CDR3 consists of 14 residues. V lost 0 bases and J 1 base, leaving 7 bases between the germline ends. The CDR3 spells CASSLDQGSYEQYF. The CDR3 bases that were read are TGTGCCAGCAGCTTAGATCAGGGATCCTACGAG.

A remark on this clone: From the germline J gene comes the end of the CDR3, since the read stops 3 residues before it. The gene calls are TRBV18 and TRBJ1-6; D possibly corresponds to TRBD1 (6 bases). The germline gives CDR1 KGHSH, CDR2 LQKENI. Trimming cost V 0 bases and J 10 bases, with 16 bases left between them. CDR3 size: 16 residues. The CDR3 loop is CASSPPVSGGGSPLHF. The covered CDR3 bases are TGTGCCAGCTCACCACCGGTCTCGGGGGGCGGCTCACCC.

In the case of this clone: The observed sequence ends 3 residues before the CDR3 terminus, with the missing tail filled in from the germline J gene. The rearrangement joins TRBV29-1 to TRBJ1-2, with D hard to call. This CDR3 contains 12 residues. CDR1 SQVTM and CDR2 ANQGSEA come from the germline V gene. The CDR3 sequence is CSVLPSTDTYTF. The DNA read from the CDR3 is TGCAGCGTTCTCCCTAGCACAGATACC. Supplemented by reference TRBV29-1 and TRBJ1-2, the full variable domain reads SAVISQKPSRDICQRGTSLTIQCQVDSQVTMMFWYRQQPGQSLTLIATANQGSEATYESGFVIDKFPISRPNLTFSTLTVSNMSPEDSSIYLCSVLPSTDTYTFGSGTRLTVV.

Turning to this clone: The observed sequence ends 3 residues before the CDR3 terminus, with the missing tail filled in from the germline J gene. The sample holds other DNA sequences that translate to the same CDR3. The chain combines TRBV10-1 with TRBJ1-3; unclear D gene. The length of the CDR3 is 14 residues. Trimming shortened V by 8 bases and J by 3 bases, and 14 bases separated the two germline ends. Germline V lookup: CDR1 WNHNN, CDR2 SYGVQD (reference sequence). CDR3 DNA (partial): TGCGCCAGCCCCTTCGGGGAGCTTGGAAACACC. This translates into CASPFGELGNT. The full-length CDR3 reads as CASPFGELGNTIYF.

Concerning this clone itself: The read ends 3 residues before the CDR3 terminus; that terminus is restored from the germline J gene. J is TRBJ1-1 and V is TRBV18; the D is unclear. The V gene's germline CDR1 is KGHSH and CDR2 LQKENI. With 1 base removed from V and 7 bases from J, the gap between germline ends came to 13 bases. The CDR3 loop spans 14 amino acids. Here the CDR3 reads CASSPQGGRGEAFF. CDR3 DNA, as far as it was read: TGTGCCAGCTCACCACAGGGTGGTCGAGGTGAA.

Note on this clone: Read coverage stops 3 residues before the CDR3 terminus; the germline J gene supplies the remainder. This rearrangement joins TRBV20-1 to TRBJ2-6; the D gene is possibly TRBD1 (5 bases). With 5 bases removed from V and 0 bases from J, the gap between germline ends came to 11 bases. The CDR3 is 15 residues long. The germline V gene has CDR1 DFQATT and CDR2 SNEGSKA (reference sequence). Incomplete CDR3 DNA: TGCAGTGCTTCTCGCCAGGGCTCTGGGGCCAACGTC. Encoded protein: CSASRQGSGANV. In full, the CDR3 reads CSASRQGSGANVLTF.

A remark on this clone: The read gets to within 3 residues of the CDR3 end, and the germline J gene fills in the rest. The V call is TRBV28, the J call TRBJ2-7; possibly TRBD1 for D (6 bases). V was cut by 10 bases and J by 1 base, with 20 bases left in between. Germline V gives CDR1 MDHEN, CDR2 SYDVKM. The CDR3 sequence is 15 residues long. The CDR3 DNA, read in part, is TGTGCCACCACTCCCCGTACCGGACAGTCCTACGAG. It is translated as CATTPRTGQSYE. The entire CDR3 protein reads CATTPRTGQSYEQYF. Full variable domain (rest looked up from reference TRBV28 and TRBJ2-7): DVKVTQSSRYLVKRTGEKVFLECVQDMDHENMFWYRQDPGLGLRLIYFSYDVKMKEKGDIPEGYSVSREKKERFSLILESASTNQTSMYLCATTPRTGQSYEQYFGPGTRLTVT.

This clone registers medium-sized by frequency. From the germline J gene comes the end of the CDR3, since the read stops 3 residues before it. The chain links TRBV18 to TRBJ2-7, with 7 bases matching TRBD1. The germline gives CDR1 KGHSH, CDR2 LQKENI. CDR3 length equals 14 residues. The V gene end was trimmed by 6 bases and the J gene end by 2 bases; junction bases not matched to a gene: 7. CDR3 sequence reads: CASSGTERAYEQYF. CDR3 bases read: TGTGCCAGCTCCGGGACAGAAAGAGCCTACGAG.

The CDR3: CASEGNSGWNEQFF. The DNA read from the CDR3 is TGTGCCTCCGAAGGGAATAGCGGTTGGAATGAG. The V and J genes are TRBV2 and TRBJ2-1; possible D gene TRBD2, 6 bases. The read finishes 3 residues shy of the CDR3 end, and the germline J gene is used to complete it. The ends were cut back, 11 bases at V and 7 bases at J, with 21 bases in the middle. The CDR3 covers 14 residues. The germline V gene has CDR1 SNHLY and CDR2 FYNNEI.

On this clone: The sequenced fragment ends 3 residues before the CDR3 boundary, so the rest is inferred from the germline J gene. The chain links TRBV7-2 to TRBJ2-2, with D possibly TRBD2 on 5 matching bases. Trimming stripped 8 bases from V and 3 bases from J, with 13 bases between. The CDR3 loop spans 14 amino acids. The germline gives CDR1 SGHTA, CDR2 FQGNSA. CDR3 sequence: CASGEGIHTGELFF. The sequenced CDR3 bases are TGTGCCAGCGGAGAGGGTATCCACACCGGGGAG.

The CDR3 DNA, read in part, is TGTGCCAGCAGCTTAATAGGACAGTTTTATGGC. It translates to CASSLIGQFYG. The full CDR3 is CASSLIGQFYGYTF. The V call is TRBV7-8, the J call TRBJ1-2; D is perhaps TRBD1 (6 bases). The read comes to an end 3 residues before the CDR3 does, leaving the germline J gene to fill in the end. The CDR3 sequence is 14 residues long. CDR1 is SGHVS, CDR2 FQNEAQ, per germline. The V end was cut by 2 bases, the J end by 5 bases, with 12 bases between.

A word on this clone: The read ends 3 residues before the CDR3 terminus; that terminus is restored from the germline J gene. The chain combines TRBV20-1 with TRBJ1-5; D is possibly TRBD1 (6 bases). Trimming pared 4 bases from V and 4 bases from J, leaving 8 bases between. Germline V gene lookup returns CDR1 DFQATT and CDR2 SNEGSKA (reference sequence). The CDR3 has 12 amino acids. The CDR3 sequence: CSATQGNQPQHF. The sequenced part of the CDR3 DNA is TGCAGTGCTACTCAGGGGAATCAGCCC.

This clone counts as medium-sized by frequency. The read ends 3 residues early relative to the CDR3; the germline J gene fills the gap. V usage is TRBV29-1 and J usage is TRBJ2-2, with 11 bases aligning to TRBD1. V lost 7 bases and J lost 4; bases outside the gene matches: 8. CDR1 is SQVTM and CDR2 is ANQGSEA in the germline V gene. This CDR3 is built from 15 residues. This CDR3 is CSGRWGTGGTGELFF. CDR3 bases read: TGCAGCGGCCGATGGGGGACAGGGGGCACCGGGGAG.

Remarks on this clone: The CDR3 end is not reached by the read, which stops 3 residues before it; the germline J gene fills it in. The chain is built from TRBV5-6 and TRBJ2-3, with a tentative D call TRBD2 (7 bases). CDR1 is SGHDT, CDR2 YYEEEE, per germline. This CDR3 contains 13 residues. CDR3 sequence: CASSLGGGETQYF. CDR3 DNA, as far as it was read: TGTGCCAGCAGCTTGGGGGGGGGCGAGACG. The entire variable domain, with the rest obtained from reference TRBV5-6 and TRBJ2-3, is as follows: DAGVTQSPTHLIKTRGQQVTLRCSPKSGHDTVSWYQQALGQGPQFIFQYYEEEERQRGNFPDRFSGHQFPNYSSELNVNALLLGDSALYLCASSLGGGETQYFGPGTRLTVL.

With respect to this clone: Compared with germline, one end of the junction differs, possibly owing to a read error. Read sequence stops 3 residues before the CDR3 end, and the germline J gene provides the missing end. The chain is built from TRBV7-7 and TRBJ2-3; D is undetermined. The germline V gene encodes CDR1 SSHAT and CDR2 FNYEAQ (reference sequence). The CDR3 has 11 amino acids. CDR3 loop: CASKGTDTQYF. The DNA read from the CDR3 is TGTGCTAGCAAGGGCACAGATACG.